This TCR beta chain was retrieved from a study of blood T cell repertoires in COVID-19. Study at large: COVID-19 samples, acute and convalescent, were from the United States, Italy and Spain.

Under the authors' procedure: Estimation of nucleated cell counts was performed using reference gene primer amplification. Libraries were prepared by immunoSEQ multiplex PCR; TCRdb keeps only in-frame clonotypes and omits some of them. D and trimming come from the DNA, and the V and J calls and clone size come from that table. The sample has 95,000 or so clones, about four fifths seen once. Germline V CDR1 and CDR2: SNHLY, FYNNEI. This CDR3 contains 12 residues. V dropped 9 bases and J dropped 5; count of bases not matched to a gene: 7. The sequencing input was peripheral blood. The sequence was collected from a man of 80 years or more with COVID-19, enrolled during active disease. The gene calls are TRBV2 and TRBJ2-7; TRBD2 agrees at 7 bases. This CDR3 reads CASQRGSNEQYF. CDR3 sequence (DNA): TGTGCCAGTCAGCGGGGATCCAACGAGCAGTACTTC.